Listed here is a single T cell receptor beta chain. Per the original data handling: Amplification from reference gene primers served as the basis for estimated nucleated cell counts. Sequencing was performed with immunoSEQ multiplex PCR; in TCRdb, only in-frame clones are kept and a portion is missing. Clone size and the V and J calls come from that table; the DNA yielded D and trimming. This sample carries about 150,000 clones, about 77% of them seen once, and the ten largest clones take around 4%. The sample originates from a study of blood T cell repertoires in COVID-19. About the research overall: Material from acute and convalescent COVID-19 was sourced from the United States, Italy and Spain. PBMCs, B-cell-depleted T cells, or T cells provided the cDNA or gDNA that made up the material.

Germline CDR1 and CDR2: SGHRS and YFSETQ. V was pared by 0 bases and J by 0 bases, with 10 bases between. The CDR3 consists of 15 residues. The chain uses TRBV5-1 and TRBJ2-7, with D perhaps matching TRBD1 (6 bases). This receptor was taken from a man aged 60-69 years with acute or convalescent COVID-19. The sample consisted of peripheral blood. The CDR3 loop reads CASSLETGLSYEQYF. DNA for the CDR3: TGCGCCAGCAGCTTGGAGACAGGCCTCTCCTACGAGCAGTACTTC.